These T cell receptor beta chains were read from a single sample in a study of shared clonotypes between healthy human individuals. The table came from immunoSEQ multiplex PCR; TCRdb's copy has only in-frame clones and leaves some out. In the table there are about a million clones, approximately 80% of which are singletons. The sample consisted of memory CD4+ T cells from PBMCs. The receptors were sampled from a man between 18 and 35 years old in good health. Some clones in this sample may be carry-over from other donors' samples. CDR3s leave out the opening cysteine and the closing phenylalanine or tryptophan.

cdr3_aa j_call v_call
ASSYQTDYEQF TRBJ2-1 TRBV6-5
ASRRGALNTEAF TRBJ1-1 TRBV19
SVEDHNYGYT TRBJ1-2 TRBV29-1
ASSLIDRNTEAF TRBJ1-1 TRBV5-4
ASSTTGGNQPQH TRBJ1-5 TRBV5-1
ASSRGLGQPQH TRBJ1-5 TRBV19
ASSPRDRPNEKLF TRBJ1-4 TRBV18
ASRPTGEVYEQY TRBJ2-7 TRBV28
ASQSQAAKNIQY TRBJ2-4 TRBV6-5
ASRGTRNEQF TRBJ2-1 TRBV9
ASSSGSLKHGPQH TRBJ1-5 TRBV28
ASSRSNPTDTQY TRBJ2-3 TRBV18
ASSPRTRNNEQF TRBJ2-1 TRBV28
ATSRDREAENIGNTIY TRBJ1-3 TRBV15
ASSQDRGQGAAF TRBJ1-1 TRBV4-1
ASSKGQGVSEKLF TRBJ1-4 TRBV5-1
SAAGTSSSTDTQY TRBJ2-3 TRBV29-1
ASSYSNTEAF TRBJ1-1 TRBV6-6
ASSEATSGGSQPQH TRBJ1-5 TRBV6-1
ASSLVEIAGGSYNEQF TRBJ2-1 TRBV5-1